One sample yielded the 6 T cell receptor beta chains listed below, sequenced in a study of identical twins. TCRdb used MiXCR to reprocess the 5' RACE reads, holding one entry per CDR3 protein. The data show 400,000 to 500,000 distinct CDR3 sequences, about 18% seen once. The sequenced material came from naive T cells sorted from blood. These receptors were collected from a man over 45 in good health.

The rearrangement joins TRBV15 to TRBJ2-3, with TRBD2 identical over 8 bases. Germline loops: CDR1 LNHNV, CDR2 YYDKDF (reference sequence). There are 17 residues in the CDR3. The ends lost 4 bases at V and 3 bases at J; junction bases unmatched: 12. CDR3 sequence: CATSNSLVASGTDTQYF. CDR3 DNA sequence: TGTGCCACCAGCAACTCACTTGTGGCTAGCGGGACAGATACGCAGTATTTT.

The chain carries TRBV13 and TRBJ2-7; a weak D match, TRBD2 (5 bases). V lost 4 bases and J lost 3, with 19 bases in between. CDR3 length: 16 amino acids. The germline CDR1 and CDR2 sequences are PRHDT and FYEKMQ (reference sequence). The CDR3 region has the DNA TGTGCCAGCAGCTCCATCCAAACCGGACTGAACTACGAGCAGTACTTC. Amino acid sequence: CASSSIQTGLNYEQYF.

The rearrangement joins TRBV2 to TRBJ2-1; TRBD1 matches 7 bases. CDR1 and CDR2 from the germline V gene are SNHLY and FYNNEI. After removal of 7 bases from V and 5 bases from J, the junction contained 11 bases not matched to a gene. This CDR3 comprises 15 residues. This CDR3 reads CASTGRQGAHNEQFF. The DNA for the CDR3 is TGTGCCAGCACCGGGCGACAGGGAGCCCACAATGAGCAGTTCTTC.

This clonotype was seen at least ten times. The gene calls are TRBV20-1 and TRBJ2-5; no reliable D call. The germline CDR1 and CDR2 sequences are DFQATT and SNEGSKA (reference sequence). Trimming left V 3 bases short and J 3 bases short, with 8 bases between. The length of the CDR3 is 12 residues. CDR3 DNA: TGCAGTGCTAGTTCTGGTGAAGAGACCCAGTACTTC. Translated, it gives CSASSGEETQYF.

The chain employs TRBV29-1 and TRBJ2-5, with 8 bases aligning to TRBD1. Trimming removed 5 bases from V and 9 bases from J; junction bases left unmatched: 2. CDR1 and CDR2 from the germline V gene are SQVTM and ANQGSEA. This CDR3 has 10 residues. DNA of the CDR3: TGCAGCGTTATGGACAGGGCCCAGTACTTC. It encodes CSVMDRAQYF.

The chain is built from TRBV2 and TRBJ2-7; 12 bases line up with TRBD1. V lost 6 bases and J lost 7; bases outside the gene matches: 10. CDR1 SNHLY and CDR2 FYNNEI come from the germline V gene. This CDR3 comprises 15 residues. In nucleotides, the CDR3 is TGTGCCAGCAGCACCGGGACAGGGGGCCGAAAAGAGCAGTACTTC. It yields the protein CASSTGTGGRKEQYF.